The clone carrying this T cell receptor beta chain has only a few counts. Its antigen is not identified. This record comes from a study of blood T cells in healthy people across ages. A second PCR, run for 7 to 11 cycles, used a sample-barcoded 5' primer plus a J-beta primer mix. Every molecule of cDNA carried a tag from a template-switch adaptor with 12 random nucleotides. One entry per CDR3 protein results from TCRdb running MiXCR on the 5' RACE reads. The sample lists 700,000 or so distinct CDR3 sequences; about a fifth were seen once. Trimming removed 5 bases from V and 4 bases from J, with 10 bases in between. The germline CDR1 and CDR2 sequences are SGHTA and FQGTGA. CDR3 length: 13 amino acids. Findings of the study overall: Across samples, TCR beta diversity tracked strongly with naive T cell percentage. Greater diversity and more naive CD4+ cells were seen in long-lived donors than in aged donors.

Sequenced: blood. This chain joins TRBV7-3 and TRBJ2-3; D is undetermined. This sequence originates from a man between 70 and 80 years old in good health. This CDR3 is CASSTDMADTQYF. DNA of the CDR3: TGTGCCAGCAGCACGGATATGGCAGATACGCAGTATTTT.